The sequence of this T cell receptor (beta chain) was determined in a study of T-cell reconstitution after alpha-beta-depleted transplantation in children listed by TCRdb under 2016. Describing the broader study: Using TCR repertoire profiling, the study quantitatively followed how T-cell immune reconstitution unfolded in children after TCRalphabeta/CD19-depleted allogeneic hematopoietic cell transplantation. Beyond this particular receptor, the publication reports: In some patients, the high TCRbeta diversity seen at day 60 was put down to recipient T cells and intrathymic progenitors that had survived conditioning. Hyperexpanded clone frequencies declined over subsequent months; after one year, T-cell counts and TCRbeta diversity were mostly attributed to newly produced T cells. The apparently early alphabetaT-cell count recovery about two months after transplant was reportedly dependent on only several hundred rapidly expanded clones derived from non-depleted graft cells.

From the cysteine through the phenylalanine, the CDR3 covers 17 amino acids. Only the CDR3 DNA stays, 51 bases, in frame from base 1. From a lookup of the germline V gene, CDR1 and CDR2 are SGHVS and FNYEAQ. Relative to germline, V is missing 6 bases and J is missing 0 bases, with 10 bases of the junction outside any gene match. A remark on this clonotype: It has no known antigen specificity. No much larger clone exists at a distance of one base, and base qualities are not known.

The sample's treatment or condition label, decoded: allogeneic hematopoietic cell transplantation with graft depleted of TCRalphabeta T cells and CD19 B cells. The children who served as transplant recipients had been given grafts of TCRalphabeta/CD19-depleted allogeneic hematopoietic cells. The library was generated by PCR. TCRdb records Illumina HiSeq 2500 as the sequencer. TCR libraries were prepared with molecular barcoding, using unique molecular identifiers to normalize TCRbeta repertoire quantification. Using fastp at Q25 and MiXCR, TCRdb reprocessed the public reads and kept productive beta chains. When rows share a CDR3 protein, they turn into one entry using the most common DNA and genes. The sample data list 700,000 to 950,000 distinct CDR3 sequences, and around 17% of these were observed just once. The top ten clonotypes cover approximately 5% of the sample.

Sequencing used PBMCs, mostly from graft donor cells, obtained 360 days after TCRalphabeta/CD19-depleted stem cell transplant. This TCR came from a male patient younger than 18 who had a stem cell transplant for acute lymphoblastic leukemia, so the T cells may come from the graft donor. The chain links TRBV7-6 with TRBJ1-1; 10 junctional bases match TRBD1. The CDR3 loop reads CASSSMTGGAMNTEAFF. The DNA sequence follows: TGTGCCAGCAGTTCTATGACAGGGGGCGCCATGAACACTGAAGCTTTCTTT.